What follows is one TCR beta chain and its context. Its antigen is unknown. The repertoire was sequenced with immunoSEQ multiplex PCR; TCRdb's copy has only in-frame clones and lacks some. The sample consists of roughly 10,000 clones, 65% to 70% of them appearing once. After removal of 6 bases from V and 1 base from J, the junction contained 9 bases not matched to a gene. There are 16 residues in the CDR3. Germline-derived CDR1 and CDR2 are SNHLY and FYNNEI. This sample was included in a study of CD4+ T cells in melanoma. Study results and limitations: Diverse differentiation states were reported for melanoma neoantigen-specific CD4+ T cells.

The sample comprised cells from a culture (not recorded whether cultured in vitro). The clonotype was recovered from a human donor with melanoma. The chain has TRBV2 and TRBJ1-2; 9 nucleotides match TRBD1. CDR3 in DNA: TGTGCCAGCAGCGGTCTGGAGACAGGGGGTAACTATGGCTACACCTTC. The encoded protein is CASSGLETGGNYGYTF.